Sequencing of this T cell receptor (beta chain) was carried out in a study of blood T cell repertoires in COVID-19 (dated by TCRdb to 2019 to 2021). General notes on the study: Samples covering the acute and convalescent phases of COVID-19 were provided by collaborators in the United States, Italy and Spain. The samples were drawn from two sources: the first 160 participants of the ongoing ImmuneRACE study, and 1,200 or so subjects contributed by 6 global collaborators. The repertoires were released in a freely available public database intended as a resource for research on the immune response to SARS-CoV-2. Where available, HLA class I and class II types were obtained from metadata supplied by the sample provider rather than from assay-based typing. The material from the prospective study consisted of cDNA or gDNA derived from T cells, B-cell-depleted T cells, or PBMCs. The dataset comprised deeply sampled blood TCRbeta repertoires from subjects exposed to, actively infected with, or recovered from COVID-19. A de-identified subject ID, COVID-19 status, age in years and sex were almost always included in the sample metadata.

About this clone: The target of this receptor is not known. No much larger clone is present one base from it, and per-base qualities are unavailable.

TCRbeta CDR3 regions were amplified from genomic DNA by means of the immunoSEQ Assay, a bias-controlled multiplex PCR. Per the original workflow: The number of nucleated cells in each sample was estimated by amplification of reference gene primers within the assay. Sequence reads were collapsed and filtered to measure the absolute abundance of every unique TCRbeta CDR3 rearrangement. For each sample, productive Simpson clonality was calculated as the square root of Simpson's diversity index across productive rearrangements. TCRdb limited this immuneACCESS table to in-frame rearrangements with V and J called. A share of clones is missing; checked studies link under half to unresolved V genes, and the rest is unexplained. Clone size and V and J calls were adopted from that table, with D and trimming inferred from the DNA. The sample table contains about 50,000 clones; only one count was recorded for 86% of them. The top ten clones comprise over 2% of the sample.

Each collaborating institution followed its own protocols to collect whole blood in K2EDTA tubes. For TCRbeta analysis, collaborator samples were shipped as frozen whole blood, as isolated PBMCs, or as DNA extracted from either sample type. Overall study outcomes, separate from this receptor: Clinical and demographic metadata were provided uncurated, with the amount varying by source and participant.

From the cysteine up to the phenylalanine, the CDR3 has a length of 14 residues. Only the CDR3 DNA is retained, 42 bases long and in frame from the first base. Deletion took 2 bases off V and 2 bases off J, with a span of 10 bases between the germline ends. The germline V gene sets CDR1 to KGHSH and CDR2 to LQKENI. The origin of this receptor is an older woman with acute or convalescent COVID-19. Sequenced: peripheral blood. The rearrangement joined TRBV18 to TRBJ2-7; the D gene cannot be named for sure. The CDR3: CASSPGQSTYEQYF. The sequence in DNA is TGTGCCAGCTCACCAGGGCAGTCTACCTACGAGCAGTACTTC.